A single sample is the source of the 20 T cell receptor beta chains below, sequenced in a study of OX40 agonist ivuxolimab in advanced cancers. This table comes from immunoSEQ multiplex PCR, and its TCRdb copy is limited to in-frame clones, with some not included. The data hold roughly 60,000 clones, with 91% observed a single time. Material: CD4+ or CD8+ T cells sorted from blood, obtained in a trial of the OX40 agonist ivuxolimab. The receptors stem from an adult with an advanced solid tumor such as melanoma, head and neck, liver or kidney cancer.

The chain has TRBV5-1 and TRBJ2-2, with D uncertain. Germline loops: CDR1 SGHRS, CDR2 YFSETQ. The CDR3 runs to 14 residues. The V and J ends lost 0 bases and 4 bases respectively, with 7 bases between them. Here the CDR3 reads CASSLGDSTGELFF. The CDR3 DNA sequence: TGCGCCAGCAGCTTGGGGGATAGCACCGGGGAGCTGTTTTTT. The full variable domain, rest sourced from reference TRBV5-1 and TRBJ2-2, is KAGVTQTPRYLIKTRGQQVTLSCSPISGHRSVSWYQQTPGQGLQFLFEYFSETQRNKGNFPGRFSGRQFSNSRSEMNVSTLELGDSALYLCASSLGDSTGELFFGEGSRLTVL.

V gene TRBV28 combines with J gene TRBJ2-2; 9 bases align to TRBD1. The germline CDR1 and CDR2 sequences are MDHEN and SYDVKM. The CDR3 runs 15 residues. The junction had 4 bases not matched to a gene; V was cut back by 5 bases and J by 3 bases. DNA for the CDR3: TGTGCCAGCAGTCCGGACAGGGGTTACACCGGGGAGCTGTTTTTT. Translation gives CASSPDRGYTGELFF.

This chain connects TRBV7-2 to TRBJ1-5, with D hard to call. The germline CDR1 and CDR2 sequences are SGHTA and FQGNSA. Trimming pared 1 base from V and 7 bases from J, leaving 11 bases between. This CDR3 contains 14 residues. The CDR3 is CASSLGGVGQPQHF. In nucleotides, the CDR3 is TGTGCCAGCAGCTTAGGGGGAGTAGGGCAGCCCCAGCATTTT.

This chain uses TRBV18 with TRBJ2-3; 8 nucleotides match TRBD1. The CDR3 sequence is 16 residues long. V trimming: 3 bases; J trimming: 2 bases; junction bases outside the gene matches: 7. CDR1 and CDR2 from the germline V gene are KGHSH and LQKENI. The CDR3 sequence: CASSPPRTGYTDTQYF. CDR3 bases: TGTGCCAGCTCACCCCCACGGACAGGGTACACAGATACGCAGTATTTT.

The rearrangement joins TRBV19 to TRBJ1-2, with a weak D call TRBD1 (5 bases). The CDR3 is 17 residues long. Germline-derived CDR1 and CDR2 are LNHDA and SQIVND (reference sequence). The V and J ends lost 3 bases and 0 bases respectively, with 17 bases between them. The CDR3 loop reads CASSIAVSSRANYGYTF. In DNA, the CDR3 is TGTGCCAGTAGTATTGCGGTCTCATCCAGGGCTAACTATGGCTACACCTTC.

The gene calls are TRBV9 and TRBJ1-3; D perhaps matches TRBD1 (5 bases). The CDR3 spans 15 residues. With 3 bases removed from V and 0 bases from J, the gap between germline ends came to 10 bases. Germline-derived CDR1 and CDR2 are SGDLS and YYNGEE. The CDR3 sequence is CASSGRASSGNTIYF. In nucleotides, the CDR3 is TGTGCCAGCAGCGGCAGGGCGAGCTCTGGAAACACCATATATTTT. Using reference TRBV9 and TRBJ1-3 for the parts outside the CDR3, the full variable domain is DSGVTQTPKHLITATGQRVTLRCSPRSGDLSVYWYQQSLDQGLQFLIQYYNGEERAKGNILERFSAQQFPDLHSELNLSSLELGDSALYFCASSGRASSGNTIYFGEGSWLTVV.

The chain links TRBV6-1 to TRBJ1-1; D is unclear. The length of the CDR3 is 15 residues. Germline CDR1 reads MNHNS; CDR2 reads SASEGT. Trimming stripped 7 bases from V and 3 bases from J, with 18 bases between. As DNA, the CDR3 is TGTGCCAGCAACTCTCCCCGTAGAAAGGACACTGAAGCTTTCTTT. Translating gives CASNSPRRKDTEAFF.

On this clone itself: Other DNA sequences in the sample encode the same CDR3. This chain joins TRBV19 and TRBJ2-6; D is undetermined. V gave up 1 base and J gave up 0 bases, with 1 base separating them. Per the germline V gene, CDR1 is LNHDA and CDR2 is SQIVND (reference sequence). The CDR3 is 14 residues long. As DNA, the CDR3 is TGTGCCAGTAGTATAGGCTCTGGGGCCAACGTCCTGACTTTC. Protein: CASSIGSGANVLTF.

The V and J genes are TRBV28 and TRBJ2-2; D is uncertain. The germline V gene has CDR1 MDHEN and CDR2 SYDVKM. V dropped 2 bases and J dropped 6 bases, with 7 bases sitting between them. CDR3 length: 13 residues. The CDR3 DNA reads as TGTGCCAGCAGTTTAGGGGTTCCCGGGGAGCTGTTTTTT. Residues: CASSLGVPGELFF.

The CDR3 nucleotides read TGTGCCAGTAGTCCGGGACTAGCGGGGTACAATGAGCAGTTCTTC. Amino acid sequence: CASSPGLAGYNEQFF. This chain uses TRBV19 with TRBJ2-1; 13 bases line up with TRBD2. Germline trimming cut 5 bases from V and 4 bases from J; bases unmatched to any gene: 2. Germline loops: CDR1 LNHDA, CDR2 SQIVND (reference sequence). The CDR3 extends over 15 amino acids.

V gene TRBV6-5 combines with J gene TRBJ2-1, with unresolved D. The V end was cut by 6 bases, the J end by 6 bases, with 6 bases between. The CDR3 runs to 11 residues. Germline V CDR1 and CDR2: MNHEY, SVGAGI. The CDR3 protein is CASRTTNEQFF. The DNA of the CDR3 is TGTGCCAGCAGGACGACCAATGAGCAGTTCTTC.

The V and J genes are TRBV7-2 and TRBJ1-4; weak D call: TRBD1 (5 bases). The V gene lost 5 bases and the J gene lost 3 bases, with 13 bases spanning the gap. The CDR3 is 15 residues long. Germline CDR1 is SGHTA and CDR2 is FQGNSA. The CDR3: CASSQYLGPNEKLFF. DNA for the CDR3: TGTGCCAGCAGCCAATATCTGGGACCTAATGAAAAACTGTTTTTT.

The chain has TRBV7-2 and TRBJ2-5; 9 bases map to TRBD1. The V and J ends lost 2 bases and 6 bases, in that order; junction bases with no gene match: 7. The germline CDR1 and CDR2 sequences are SGHTA and FQGNSA. The CDR3 extends over 15 amino acids. CDR3 sequence (DNA): TGTGCCAGCAGCTTATACACGGGACAGGGACAGACCCAGTACTTC. Its translation is CASSLYTGQGQTQYF.

This clone was recorded once. The gene calls are TRBV18 and TRBJ2-5, with unresolved D. The CDR3 extends over 14 amino acids. The V end was cut by 6 bases, the J end by 0 bases, with 11 bases between. From germline, CDR1 is KGHSH and CDR2 LQKENI. CDR3 in amino acids: CASSTTLYQETQYF. The DNA for the CDR3 is TGTGCCAGCTCGACGACTCTGTACCAAGAGACCCAGTACTTC.

The gene calls are TRBV28 and TRBJ1-2, with D tentatively TRBD1 (5 bases). With 6 bases removed from V and 2 bases from J, the gap between germline ends came to 13 bases. The CDR3 runs to 14 residues. CDR1 and CDR2 (germline): MDHEN, SYDVKM. The CDR3 region has the DNA TGTGCCAGCAGACCTCCGACAGACAACTATGGCTACACCTTC. Amino acids: CASRPPTDNYGYTF.

This rearrangement joins TRBV19 to TRBJ2-2, with 11 nucleotides matching TRBD2. Germline V CDR1 and CDR2: LNHDA, SQIVND (reference sequence). Trimming cost V 1 base and J 0 bases; bases outside gene matches: 4. The CDR3 runs to 18 residues. CDR3 DNA: TGTGCCAGTAGTATAGTAGGACTAGCGGGCGCGAACACCGGGGAGCTGTTTTTT. Translated, it gives CASSIVGLAGANTGELFF.

This sequence joins TRBV7-2 and TRBJ2-7; no reliable D call. Trimming shortened V by 1 base and J by 2 bases, and 6 bases separated the two germline ends. Germline V CDR1 and CDR2: SGHTA, FQGNSA. The CDR3 is 13 amino acids. The CDR3 here is CASSLDGPYEQYF. CDR3 DNA sequence: TGTGCCAGCAGCTTAGATGGCCCCTACGAGCAGTACTTC.

The chain carries TRBV9 and TRBJ1-2; D remains unclear. The CDR3 sequence is 13 residues long. V shed 3 bases and J shed 6 bases, with 12 bases lying between them. Germline CDR1 reads SGDLS; CDR2 reads YYNGEE. The CDR3 nucleotides are TGTGCCAGCAGCGGTCCGGCCTGGGATGGCTACACCTTC. This translates into CASSGPAWDGYTF.

The rearrangement joins TRBV11-2 to TRBJ2-1; 7 positions match TRBD2. Losses at the gene ends were 4 bases for V and 9 bases for J; bases not matched to a gene: 6. Germline V gives CDR1 SGHAT, CDR2 FQNNGV. The CDR3 has 13 amino acids. CDR3 protein: CASSSGLVIEQFF. In DNA, the CDR3 is TGTGCCAGCAGCTCCGGACTAGTTATTGAGCAGTTCTTC.

The chain carries TRBV27 and TRBJ2-7; D is possibly TRBD1 (7 bases). Trimming cost V 2 bases and J 2 bases, with 13 bases left between them. The CDR3 length is 15 residues. Per the germline V gene, CDR1 is MNHEY and CDR2 is SMNVEV (reference sequence). The CDR3 DNA sequence: TGTGCCAGCAGTTTACGCCGGGGGACAGCCTACGAGCAGTACTTC. Translation: CASSLRRGTAYEQYF.